Described below is a single T cell receptor beta chain sequence and its context. Its recognized antigen is unknown. Base quality data are lacking; no much larger clone is found one base away. Samples from volunteer blood donors who had recovered from COVID-19 were contributed by a second Seattle source. Collaborating institutions collected whole blood in K2EDTA tubes following their own protocols. Collaborator samples were shipped for TCRbeta analysis as frozen whole blood, isolated PBMCs, or DNA extracted from either sample type. Sequences MNHEY (CDR1) and SVGAGI (CDR2) are obtained from the germline V gene. From its cysteine to its phenylalanine, the CDR3 spans 13 amino acids. Of all the DNA, just the CDR3 is kept, 39 bases in frame from base 1. V and J lose 6 bases and 1 base, and a span of 9 bases separates them. This entry comes from a study of blood T cell repertoires in COVID-19 (TCRdb year 2020). For the study in its entirety: Samples covering the acute and convalescent phases of COVID-19 were provided by collaborators in the United States, Italy and Spain. HLA class I and class II types, where available, came from metadata supplied by the sample provider rather than from assay-based typing. A de-identified subject ID, COVID-19 status, age in years and sex were almost always included in the sample metadata. The samples were drawn from the first 160 participants of the ongoing ImmuneRACE study and from 1,254 subjects provided by 6 global collaborators. Deeply sampled blood TCRbeta repertoires from subjects exposed to, actively infected with, or recovered from COVID-19 were included in the dataset. The repertoires were made available in a free public database intended to serve as a resource for research on the immune response to SARS-CoV-2. The material from the prospective study consisted of cDNA or gDNA derived from T cells, B-cell-depleted T cells, or PBMCs. Points the paper makes about the study in general: The quantity of clinical and demographic metadata differed by source and by participant and was supplied without curation.

TCRbeta CDR3 regions were amplified from genomic DNA using the immunoSEQ Assay, a bias-controlled multiplex PCR. From the authors' description of their analysis: Nucleated cell counts per sample were estimated from amplification of reference gene primers within the assay. To quantify the absolute abundance of each unique TCRbeta CDR3 rearrangement, sequence reads were collapsed and filtered. For each sample, productive Simpson clonality was calculated as the square root of Simpson's diversity index over productive rearrangements. The immuneACCESS repertoire file appears here via TCRdb, limited to in-frame rearrangements. These files lack a portion of the clones; in checked studies, under half of the deficit traces to unresolved V genes, and the cause of the others is not known. V and J calls and clone size are those listed in that table; D and trimming were worked out from the DNA. The sample table contains around 370,000 clones; only one count was recorded for approximately 90% of them. The top ten clones comprise roughly 3.3% of the sample.

The chain is made from TRBV6-5 and TRBJ2-5, with an unclear D gene assignment. Sequenced sample: peripheral blood. The receptor was derived from a woman between 18 and 29 years old who had recovered from COVID-19. The DNA is TGTGCCAGCAGACCGCACGGCCAAGAGACCCAGTACTTC. The encoded protein is CASRPHGQETQYF.